The TCR beta chain under discussion was sequenced for a study of T cells in lung cancer brain metastases. Study details: About 90% of the 20 patients had no interval therapy between resections. Study findings and constraints: Paired primaries held more unique productive clones than brain metastases (median 4551 versus 1540).

Comments on this clone: Antigen: not known.

V dropped 6 bases and J dropped 0 bases, with 13 bases sitting between them. Germline V gene lookup returns CDR1 LNHDA and CDR2 SQIVND (reference sequence). This CDR3 region has 15 residues. Sequencing used immunoSEQ multiplex PCR; TCRdb keeps in-frame clones, though not all of them. The repertoire holds some 1,600 clones, around 80% seen once, with roughly 7% in the top ten. The chain uses TRBV19 and TRBJ2-3, with TRBD2 as a possible D gene (5 bases). Sample: tumor tissue from the primary lung tumor. This TCR came from a man between 65 and 85 years old with non-small cell lung cancer. The CDR3 nucleotides are TGTGCCAGTAGGGCCCCGGGGTCTAGCACAGATACGCAGTATTTT. It encodes CASRAPGSSTDTQYF.